These 27 T cell receptor beta chains were all obtained from the same sample, sequenced in a study of PD-1 blockade in classical Hodgkin lymphoma (dated by TCRdb to 2019 to 2021). The sample's time point label is to be understood as: cycle 4 day 1 (C4D1), after about 6 weeks of nivolumab. Relapse after autologous stem cell transplantation had occurred in all trial patients, and cohorts A, B and C were distinguished by prior brentuximab vedotin exposure. The library was made by the immunoSEQ multiplex PCR assay. TCRdb re-hosts the immuneACCESS table, in-frame sequences only. Its copies lack some clones; in the studies checked, an unresolved V gene accounts for under half of them, and the cause for the rest is not known. For this sample there are about 47,000 clones; around 80% appear just once. The ten largest clones capture under 20% of the sample. Specimen: peripheral blood mononuclear cells (PBMCs), collected before the fourth cycle of nivolumab. Source of these receptors: a human donor with classical Hodgkin lymphoma.

The chain is built from TRBV27 and TRBJ2-5, with D maybe TRBD2 (7 bases). The length of the CDR3 is 14 residues. Germline values: CDR1 MNHEY, CDR2 SMNVEV (reference sequence). V was shortened by 2 bases and J by 1 base, with 8 bases between the two germline ends. CDR3 bases: TGTGCCAGCAGTTTACGGGGGGCCCAAGAGACCCAGTACTTC. As protein: CASSLRGAQETQYF.

The chain's CDR3 is CASSLAGTGDRDTQYF. The CDR3 DNA reads TGTGCCAGCAGCTTAGCCGGGACAGGGGATCGGGATACGCAGTATTTT. The chain combines TRBV7-9 with TRBJ2-3; TRBD1 agrees at 10 bases. CDR3 length: 16 residues. V lost 0 bases and J lost 6; bases outside the gene matches: 6. Per the germline V gene, CDR1 is SEHNR and CDR2 is FQNEAQ (reference sequence).

The J gene is TRBJ1-1, the V gene TRBV7-3; a weak D match, TRBD1 (6 bases). V was trimmed by 1 base and J by 5 bases, leaving 20 bases between them. Germline-derived CDR1 and CDR2 are SGHTA and FQGTGA. CDR3 size: 17 residues. CDR3 loop: CASSLMPRTDRGTEAFF. The DNA of the CDR3 is TGTGCCAGCAGCTTAATGCCCCGGACAGACCGGGGTACTGAAGCTTTCTTT. Supplemented by reference TRBV7-3 and TRBJ1-1, the full variable domain reads GAGVSQTPSNKVTEKGKYVELRCDPISGHTALYWYRQSLGQGPEFLIYFQGTGAADDSGLPNDRFFAVRPEGSVSTLKIQRTERGDSAVYLCASSLMPRTDRGTEAFFGQGTRLTVV.

The chain is built from TRBV9 and TRBJ2-1, with D maybe TRBD1 (6 bases). Germline V CDR1 and CDR2: SGDLS, YYNGEE. The CDR3 contains 15 residues. V was shortened by 0 bases and J by 5 bases, with 12 bases between the two germline ends. The CDR3 protein is CASSVEGTPHNEQFF. The CDR3 DNA reads TGTGCCAGCAGCGTAGAGGGGACACCTCACAATGAGCAGTTCTTC. Full variable domain (outside the CDR3, taken from reference TRBV9 and TRBJ2-1): DSGVTQTPKHLITATGQRVTLRCSPRSGDLSVYWYQQSLDQGLQFLIQYYNGEERAKGNILERFSAQQFPDLHSELNLSSLELGDSALYFCASSVEGTPHNEQFFGPGTRLTVL.

This chain joins TRBV11-1 and TRBJ2-7; D may correspond to TRBD1 or TRBD2 (5 bases each). Germline V CDR1 and CDR2: SGHAT, FQDESV (reference sequence). The CDR3 consists of 13 residues. V dropped 6 bases and J dropped 3 bases, with 12 bases sitting between them. CDR3 residues: CASSLVRGYEQYF. In DNA, the CDR3 is TGTGCCAGCAGTTTGGTGAGGGGCTACGAGCAGTACTTC. Variable domain in full (rest from reference TRBV11-1 and TRBJ2-7): EAEVAQSPRYKITEKSQAVAFWCDPISGHATLYWYRQILGQGPELLVQFQDESVVDDSQLPKDRFSAERLKGVDSTLKIQPAELGDSAMYLCASSLVRGYEQYFGPGTRLTVT.

The rearrangement uses TRBV7-9 and TRBJ2-7, with 10 bases aligning to TRBD1. From germline, CDR1 is SEHNR and CDR2 FQNEAQ (reference sequence). The CDR3 is made up of 15 amino acids. V trimming: 4 bases; J trimming: 6 bases; junction bases outside the gene matches: 9. CDR3 nucleotide sequence: TGTGCCAGCAGCTCTCCGGGACAGGGGTATGCCGAGCAGTACTTC. The encoded protein is CASSSPGQGYAEQYF.

V gene TRBV6-5 combines with J gene TRBJ2-1; 8 nucleotides line up with TRBD1. Unmatched junction bases numbered 7, after V lost 6 bases and J lost 6 bases. The CDR3 is 14 amino acids. Germline V gene lookup returns CDR1 MNHEY and CDR2 SVGAGI. This CDR3 reads CASRGQDPLNEQFF. CDR3 nucleotides: TGTGCCAGCAGGGGACAGGATCCCCTCAATGAGCAGTTCTTC.

V gene TRBV6-6 combines with J gene TRBJ2-7; 12 nucleotides line up with TRBD1. The CDR3 is made up of 14 amino acids. Germline loops: CDR1 MNHNY, CDR2 SVGAGI (reference sequence). The V and J ends lost 6 bases and 3 bases, in that order; junction bases with no gene match: 3. The CDR3 spells CASSGTGGIYEQYF. CDR3 nucleotide sequence: TGTGCCAGCAGCGGGACAGGGGGCATCTACGAGCAGTACTTC.

The chain uses TRBV6-1 and TRBJ2-7; the D gene is possibly TRBD1 (5 bases). The CDR3 has 14 amino acids. The V end was cut by 6 bases, the J end by 2 bases, with 14 bases between. Germline V lookup: CDR1 MNHNS, CDR2 SASEGT. CDR3 residues: CASRGHFGTYEQYF. The CDR3 DNA is TGTGCCAGCAGGGGGCACTTTGGAACCTACGAGCAGTACTTC.

The sample holds a few counts of this clone. Here the CDR3 reads CASSSSGTGSVNGYTF. The DNA of the CDR3 is TGTGCCAGCAGCTCATCCGGGACAGGGTCTGTCAATGGCTACACCTTC. The rearrangement links TRBV5-4 to TRBJ1-2; TRBD1 agrees at 9 bases. V lost 3 bases and J lost 6; bases outside the gene matches: 12. This CDR3 region has 16 residues. From germline, CDR1 is SGHNT and CDR2 YYREEE (reference sequence).

V is TRBV6-5 and J is TRBJ1-2; no clear D gene. Germline V lookup: CDR1 MNHEY, CDR2 SVGAGI. The CDR3 has 13 amino acids. V gave up 4 bases and J gave up 4 bases, with 10 bases separating them. The CDR3 region has the DNA TGTGCCAGCAGTTTATCAGAGGGCTATGGCTACACCTTC. The encoded protein is CASSLSEGYGYTF.

The J gene is TRBJ2-1, the V gene TRBV18; 14 bases fit TRBD2. The junction had 8 bases not matched to a gene; V was cut back by 3 bases and J by 10 bases. Germline CDR1 reads KGHSH; CDR2 reads LQKENI. The CDR3 covers 16 residues. The CDR3 bases are TGTGCCAGCTCACCCCCGGGACTAGCGGGAGACGGAGAGCAGTTCTTC. This gives the protein CASSPPGLAGDGEQFF.

The chain has TRBV10-2 and TRBJ2-7; TRBD1 or TRBD2 may be the D gene (5 bases each). Germline V gives CDR1 WSHSY, CDR2 SAAADI. V was clipped by 2 bases and J by 5 bases, with 16 bases between them. This CDR3 spans 15 amino acids. The CDR3, as DNA: TGCGCCAGCAGTGAGGAGGGGTTAAGTGGGGACGAGCAGTACTTC. It yields the protein CASSEEGLSGDEQYF.

V usage is TRBV6-1 and J usage is TRBJ1-2, with no clear D. There are 14 residues in the CDR3. CDR1 is MNHNS and CDR2 is SASEGT in the germline V gene. Trimming pared 5 bases from V and 0 bases from J, leaving 10 bases between. CDR3 nucleotide sequence: TGTGCCAGCAGTAACCGGGTTGCTAACTATGGCTACACCTTC. It yields the protein CASSNRVANYGYTF.

This clone appeared a few times. The chain is built from TRBV7-2 and TRBJ1-4; D perhaps matches TRBD1 (5 bases). The germline V gene encodes CDR1 SGHTA and CDR2 FQGNSA. Trimming removed 3 bases from V and 0 bases from J, with 8 bases in between. This CDR3 spans 15 amino acids. The CDR3 loop is CASSFGHATNEKLFF. As DNA, the CDR3 is TGTGCCAGCAGCTTTGGACACGCAACTAATGAAAAACTGTTTTTT. Using reference TRBV7-2 and TRBJ1-4 for the parts outside the CDR3, the full variable domain is GAGVSQSPSNKVTEKGKDVELRCDPISGHTALYWYRQSLGQGLEFLIYFQGNSAPDKSGLPSDRFSAERTGGSVSTLTIQRTQQEDSAVYLCASSFGHATNEKLFFGSGTQLSVL.

V is TRBV7-2 and J is TRBJ1-1, with 10 positions matching TRBD1. V shed 6 bases, J shed 4 bases, and the junction held 8 bases outside the gene matches. CDR1 and CDR2 (germline): SGHTA, FQGNSA. This CDR3 is built from 15 residues. The CDR3 DNA sequence: TGTGCCAGCAGTTATCGACAGGGGGCTGGCACTGAAGCTTTCTTT. Protein: CASSYRQGAGTEAFF.

The CDR3 DNA is TGTGCCAGCAGGGAACGACAATTACAGGCGACGCTGGGCTACACCTTC. Translated: CASRERQLQATLGYTF. The rearrangement joins TRBV2 to TRBJ1-2; a possible D gene is TRBD1 (5 bases). The CDR3 covers 16 residues. With 6 bases removed from V and 8 bases from J, the gap between germline ends came to 25 bases. CDR1 is SNHLY and CDR2 is FYNNEI in the germline V gene. Using reference TRBV2 and TRBJ1-2 for the parts outside the CDR3, the full variable domain is EPEVTQTPSHQVTQMGQEVILRCVPISNHLYFYWYRQILGQKVEFLVSFYNNEISEKSEIFDDQFSVERPDGSNFTLKIRSTKLEDSAMYFCASRERQLQATLGYTFGSGTRLTVV.

The chain recombines TRBV5-8 with TRBJ2-7; D remains ambiguous. The CDR3 runs 16 residues. Germline V CDR1 and CDR2: SGHTS, YDEGEE. Trimming took 0 bases from V and 1 from J, leaving 14 bases between them. The CDR3 region has the DNA TGTGCCAGCAGCTTGGAAGGAATTCGTCGGTCCTACGAGCAGTACTTC. Translating gives CASSLEGIRRSYEQYF.

The J gene is TRBJ2-3, the V gene TRBV7-9, with 9 bases matching TRBD2. Looked up from germline, CDR1 is SEHNR and CDR2 is FQNEAQ (reference sequence). CDR3 length: 15 residues. Trimming took 7 bases from V and 3 from J; bases not matched to a gene: 8. The DNA for the CDR3 is TGTGCCAGCACCTCGCGGGGGGGCCCGACAGATACGCAGTATTTT. Residues: CASTSRGGPTDTQYF.

This clone is termed medium-sized (0.01 to 0.1%). The CDR3 DNA follows: TGTGCCAGCAGTTTAGGTGCGCACTCTGGCTACACCTTC. It translates to CASSLGAHSGYTF. The chain carries TRBV27 and TRBJ1-2; D not resolved. The CDR3 consists of 13 residues. Germline V gene sequence: CDR1 MNHEY, CDR2 SMNVEV (reference sequence). V lost 2 bases, J lost 7 bases, and 11 bases lay in between.

With respect to this clone: The junction and the germline gene differ at one end; a read error may be behind it. The V call is TRBV6-6, the J call TRBJ2-7; 10 bases are a match to TRBD2. Germline CDR1 MNHNY, CDR2 SVGAGI (reference sequence). There are 15 residues in the CDR3. The CDR3 DNA follows: TGTGCCAGCATTTACGGACTAGCGGAGTCCTACGAGCAGTACTTC. Amino acid sequence: CASIYGLAESYEQYF.

The genes are TRBV7-3 and TRBJ1-2; D not resolved. The CDR3 has 13 residues. Trimming pared 2 bases from V and 3 bases from J, leaving 7 bases between. The germline V gene encodes CDR1 SGHTA and CDR2 FQGTGA. The CDR3 loop is CASSLDPYYGYTF. The CDR3 coding sequence is TGTGCCAGCAGCTTAGACCCATACTATGGCTACACCTTC.

The chain joins TRBV4-1 to TRBJ1-3; 9 bases map to TRBD1. J lost 6 bases, V lost 4 bases, and 10 bases had no gene match. Germline CDR1 and CDR2: MGHRA and YSYEKL. There are 16 residues in the CDR3. The CDR3 loop reads CASSLGPGTGTNTIYF. DNA for the CDR3: TGCGCCAGCAGCCTCGGACCCGGGACAGGGACAAACACCATATATTTT.

The chain has TRBV7-9 and TRBJ1-1; D gene uncertain. The germline gives CDR1 SEHNR, CDR2 FQNEAQ (reference sequence). The CDR3 is 15 amino acids. V shed 5 bases and J shed 4 bases, with 17 bases lying between them. The CDR3 DNA reads TGTGCCAGCAGCCCCCGGGGAGGGTTAGGCACTGAAGCTTTCTTT. This encodes CASSPRGGLGTEAFF.

The rearrangement links TRBV14 to TRBJ2-7; 9 nucleotides agree with TRBD2. This CDR3 is 17 amino acids long. The trim removed 1 base at V and 4 bases at J, leaving 11 bases unmatched. The germline CDR1 and CDR2 sequences are SGHDN and FVKESK. The CDR3 nucleotides are TGTGCCAGCAGCCAAGTTCATCAGAATAGCGGGAGTTACGAGCAGTACTTC. Translating gives CASSQVHQNSGSYEQYF. The full variable domain, completed using reference TRBV14 and TRBJ2-7, is EAGVTQFPSHSVIEKGQTVTLRCDPISGHDNLYWYRRVMGKEIKFLLHFVKESKQDESGMPNNRFLAERTGGTYSTLKVQPAELEDSGVYFCASSQVHQNSGSYEQYFGPGTRLTVT.

V usage is TRBV13 and J usage is TRBJ2-6; D is unclear. The CDR3 is made up of 13 amino acids. Germline lookup yields CDR1 PRHDT and CDR2 FYEKMQ (reference sequence). V dropped 8 bases and J dropped 2 bases, with 7 bases sitting between them. This CDR3 reads CASLLPGANVLTF. The CDR3 DNA sequence: TGTGCCAGCCTCCTGCCTGGGGCCAACGTCCTGACTTTC. The full variable domain, in which reference TRBV13 and TRBJ2-6 provide the parts outside the CDR3, is AAGVIQSPRHLIKEKRETATLKCYPIPRHDTVYWYQQGPGQDPQFLISFYEKMQSDKGSIPDRFSAQQFSDYHSELNMSSLELGDSALYFCASLLPGANVLTFGAGSRLTVL.

The chain couples TRBV5-4 to TRBJ2-3; perhaps D is TRBD1 or TRBD2 (5 bases each). This CDR3 contains 15 residues. Germline V gives CDR1 SGHNT, CDR2 YYREEE (reference sequence). The germline V and J ends were trimmed by 0 bases and 0 bases, with 8 bases remaining between them. The CDR3 is CASSLDRTSTDTQYF. The CDR3 nucleotides read TGTGCCAGCAGCTTGGACAGGACTAGCACAGATACGCAGTATTTT.